This T cell receptor (beta chain) stems from a study of blood T cell repertoires in COVID-19. Study context: Whether acute or convalescent, the COVID-19 samples came from the United States, Italy and Spain. PBMCs, B-cell-depleted T cells, or T cells were the source of the cDNA or gDNA that made up the material.

The V and J ends lost 6 bases and 5 bases, in that order; junction bases with no gene match: 14. The germline gives CDR1 SGHTA, CDR2 FQGNSA. The CDR3 extends over 16 amino acids. In the source study's methods: Amplified reference gene primers provided the basis for estimating nucleated cell counts. Clones were sequenced by immunoSEQ multiplex PCR, and TCRdb holds only the in-frame ones, with some missing. V, J and clone size were drawn from that table, and D and trimming were deduced from the DNA. The sample has fewer than 250,000 clones, more than 80% seen once. This sequence was found in a woman over 75 with acute or convalescent COVID-19. This chain uses TRBV7-2 with TRBJ2-3; 7 bases line up with TRBD1. Input material: peripheral blood. CDR3 sequence (DNA): TGTGCCAGCAGTCCCACAGGGGCGCGATGGGAAGATACGCAGTATTTT. Translating it yields CASSPTGARWEDTQYF.